The 24 T cell receptor beta chains in this list originate from one sample, sequenced in a study of OX40 agonist ivuxolimab in advanced cancers. Repertoires were generated with immunoSEQ multiplex PCR, while TCRdb's copy carries only in-frame clones and drops some. Of 23,000 or so clones detected, 65% to 85% appear once; the ten largest clones hold around 15%. The input for sequencing was CD4+ or CD8+ T cells sorted from blood, taken in a trial of the OX40 agonist ivuxolimab. These receptors were collected from an adult with an advanced solid tumor such as melanoma, head and neck, liver or kidney cancer.

This clone was counted once. This sequence joins TRBV11-1 and TRBJ2-1; 11 positions agree with TRBD1. Trimming removed 5 bases from V and 5 bases from J; junction bases left unmatched: 8. Germline V gives CDR1 SGHAT, CDR2 FQDESV (reference sequence). CDR3 length: 16 amino acids. In DNA, the CDR3 is TGTGCCAGCAGCCCGCCGGACAGGGGGCTGGACAATGAGCAGTTCTTC. It translates to CASSPPDRGLDNEQFF.

The V and J genes are TRBV10-3 and TRBJ1-2; unclear D gene. This CDR3 spans 15 amino acids. The V end lost 4 bases, the J end lost 6 bases, and 18 bases lay between the germline ends. Germline lookup yields CDR1 ENHRY and CDR2 SYGVKD. This chain's CDR3 is CAISGSTRGDHGYTF. The CDR3 bases are TGTGCCATCAGTGGGAGCACACGGGGTGACCATGGCTACACCTTC.

The chain is built from TRBV12-2 and TRBJ2-7; TRBD2 reflects the table's D call only, with no check against the DNA. TRBV12-2 is recorded as a pseudogene. This CDR3 is 15 amino acids long. The CDR3, as DNA: TGTGCAAGTCGCTTAGCCGAGGTTACGAGCTACGAGCAGTACTTC. It codes for CASRLAEVTSYEQYF.

The J gene is TRBJ2-2, the V gene TRBV7-2; D is uncertain. The germline gives CDR1 SGHTA, CDR2 FQGNSA. The CDR3 totals 16 residues. Trimming pared 2 bases from V and 2 bases from J, leaving 12 bases between. CDR3 coding DNA: TGTGCCAGCAGCTTACTGGGCGCGGCTAACACCGGGGAGCTGTTTTTT. This codes for CASSLLGAANTGELFF.

The rearrangement joins TRBV5-8 to TRBJ1-3; D gene uncertain. Trimming pared 2 bases from V and 8 bases from J, leaving 5 bases between. The CDR3 totals 11 residues. Germline V gene data show CDR1 as SGHTS and CDR2 as YDEGEE. As DNA, the CDR3 is TGTGCCAGCAGCTTTATAGACACCATATATTTT. Protein: CASSFIDTIYF.

The chain's CDR3 is CASSVTSRIADTQYF. The CDR3 nucleotides are TGTGCCAGCAGCGTAACATCTCGCATCGCAGATACGCAGTATTTT. The chain combines TRBV9 with TRBJ2-3; D is unclear. Trimming shortened V by 1 base and J by 4 bases, and 13 bases separated the two germline ends. CDR3 length equals 15 residues. Germline loops: CDR1 SGDLS, CDR2 YYNGEE.

This clone was detected only once. The chain uses TRBV25-1 and TRBJ2-3; D gene ambiguous. The germline gives CDR1 MGHDK, CDR2 SYGVNS. The CDR3 consists of 16 residues. V lost 1 base and J lost 1, with 12 bases in between. CDR3 residues: CASSESKSLGTDTQYF. CDR3 bases: TGTGCCAGCAGTGAATCAAAGAGCCTAGGCACAGATACGCAGTATTTT.

The chain carries TRBV7-3 and TRBJ2-2, with D unclear. Germline V lookup: CDR1 SGHTA, CDR2 FQGTGA. V was clipped by 0 bases and J by 6 bases, with 5 bases between them. This CDR3 spans 13 amino acids. The CDR3 reads CASSLTPAGELFF. The CDR3 DNA reads TGTGCCAGCAGCTTAACACCAGCCGGGGAGCTGTTTTTT.

The chain couples TRBV5-6 to TRBJ2-2; D tentatively fits TRBD1 or TRBD2 (7 bases each). Trimming stripped 2 bases from V and 4 bases from J, with 12 bases between. The CDR3 has 15 amino acids. CDR1 is SGHDT, CDR2 YYEEEE, per germline. CDR3 coding DNA: TGTGCCAGCAGCTTTGCAGGGGGGGTCACCGGGGAGCTGTTTTTT. This gives the protein CASSFAGGVTGELFF.

V and J are TRBV7-8 and TRBJ2-1, with D tentatively TRBD2 (6 bases). The CDR3 runs 14 residues. From germline, CDR1 is SGHVS and CDR2 FQNEAQ. V lost 1 base and J 5 bases, leaving 9 bases between the germline ends. The CDR3 region is CASSLVSSDNEQFF. The CDR3 bases are TGTGCCAGCAGCTTAGTTTCTAGCGACAATGAGCAGTTCTTC.

The chain joins TRBV2 to TRBJ2-3; the D is unclear. Germline V gene lookup returns CDR1 SNHLY and CDR2 FYNNEI. This CDR3 region has 14 residues. The V end lost 4 bases, the J end lost 3 bases, and 11 bases lay between the germline ends. The chain's CDR3 is CASSGTGPTDTQYF. The CDR3 nucleotides read TGTGCCAGCAGTGGGACGGGTCCGACAGATACGCAGTATTTT.

This clone was observed once. V gene TRBV11-2 combines with J gene TRBJ2-3; TRBD1 is a possible D gene (5 bases). V gave up 5 bases and J gave up 3 bases, with 12 bases separating them. Germline CDR1 and CDR2: SGHAT and FQNNGV. CDR3 size: 14 residues. The CDR3 loop reads CASSAMTVTDTQYF. The CDR3 nucleotides are TGTGCCAGCAGCGCAATGACAGTGACAGATACGCAGTATTTT.

The V and J genes are TRBV19 and TRBJ2-3, with D maybe TRBD2 (5 bases). The CDR3 consists of 16 residues. Trimming shortened V by 3 bases and J by 1 base, and 14 bases separated the two germline ends. Germline loops: CDR1 LNHDA, CDR2 SQIVND (reference sequence). CDR3 coding DNA: TGTGCCAGTAGTATTGGGTTCTGGGAGCGCACAGATACGCAGTATTTT. The encoded protein is CASSIGFWERTDTQYF.

The chain recombines TRBV5-5 with TRBJ1-5; 9 bases are a match to TRBD1. Germline V gene sequence: CDR1 SGHKS, CDR2 YYEKEE (reference sequence). This CDR3 region has 15 residues. J gave up 3 bases and V 5 bases, and 6 bases lay outside the gene matches. The CDR3 loop reads CASSPGQGHNQPQHF. The DNA for the CDR3 is TGTGCCAGCAGTCCTGGACAGGGGCACAATCAGCCCCAGCATTTT.

V gene TRBV11-3 combines with J gene TRBJ2-5; tentatively, D is TRBD1 (5 bases). V was shortened by 5 bases and J by 5 bases, with 21 bases between the two germline ends. CDR1 and CDR2 (germline): SGHNT, YENEEA. This CDR3 has 16 amino acids. The CDR3: CASSPSSTGEAETQYF. The CDR3 DNA reads TGTGCCAGCAGCCCTAGTAGCACAGGTGAAGCGGAGACCCAGTACTTC.

This clone was seen more than once but under ten times. The chain carries TRBV7-2 and TRBJ1-5; a weak D match, TRBD1 (5 bases). CDR1 is SGHTA and CDR2 is FQGNSA in the germline V gene. V was shortened by 1 base and J by 12 bases, with 10 bases between the two germline ends. CDR3 length: 12 residues. The CDR3 sequence is CASSLDEGHQHF. CDR3 DNA: TGTGCCAGCAGCTTAGACGAGGGGCACCAGCATTTT. The variable domain in full, with the rest retrieved from reference TRBV7-2 and TRBJ1-5, is GAGVSQSPSNKVTEKGKDVELRCDPISGHTALYWYRQSLGQGLEFLIYFQGNSAPDKSGLPSDRFSAERTGGSVSTLTIQRTQQEDSAVYLCASSLDEGHQHFGDGTRLSIL.

The chain couples TRBV25-1 to TRBJ2-7; D perhaps matches TRBD1 (6 bases). V gave up 6 bases and J gave up 0 bases, with 15 bases separating them. Germline assignment: CDR1 MGHDK and CDR2 SYGVNS. The CDR3 runs to 15 residues. The CDR3 DNA follows: TGTGCCAGCAGCTTTCGGACAGTTAGCTCCTACGAGCAGTACTTC. Its protein product is CASSFRTVSSYEQYF.

This chain uses TRBV6-6 with TRBJ1-6; D call uncertain. The CDR3 runs to 12 residues. The ends were cut back, 6 bases at V and 9 bases at J, with 9 bases in the middle. CDR1 is MNHNY, CDR2 SVGAGI, per germline (reference sequence). In DNA form, the CDR3 reads TGTGCCAGCAGCACCCCGAGTTCACCCCTCCACTTT. It yields the protein CASSTPSSPLHF.

The chain recombines TRBV9 with TRBJ2-1; TRBD2 matches at 11 bases. CDR1 is SGDLS, CDR2 YYNGEE, per germline. The CDR3 length is 15 residues. V dropped 4 bases and J dropped 8; count of bases not matched to a gene: 8. CDR3: CASSFGTSGLDEQFF. For the CDR3, the DNA is TGTGCCAGCAGCTTCGGGACTAGCGGACTCGATGAGCAGTTCTTC.

V gene TRBV6-5 combines with J gene TRBJ2-7; TRBD2 matches at 7 bases. This CDR3 spans 13 amino acids. The germline CDR1 and CDR2 sequences are MNHEY and SVGAGI. The trim removed 7 bases at V and 4 bases at J, leaving 7 bases unmatched. The CDR3 protein is CASTRGDAYEQYF. Written as DNA, the CDR3 is TGTGCCAGCACCCGGGGGGACGCGTACGAGCAGTACTTC.

This chain links TRBV4-3 with TRBJ1-3; no definite D call. The CDR3 contains 17 residues. Germline CDR1 reads LGHNA; CDR2 reads YSLEER. With 0 bases removed from V and 0 bases from J, the gap between germline ends came to 12 bases. CDR3 sequence (DNA): TGCGCCAGCAGCCAAGACCGGGCGCCACTCTCTGGAAACACCATATATTTT. Translation gives CASSQDRAPLSGNTIYF.

The chain employs TRBV7-2 and TRBJ2-7; TRBD1 aligns across 8 bases. Per the germline V gene, CDR1 is SGHTA and CDR2 is FQGNSA. This CDR3 has 16 amino acids. V lost 5 bases, J lost 3 bases, and 12 bases stayed unmatched. CDR3 nucleotides: TGTGCCAGCAGCCAGTCTACGGGGACAGGTCTCTACGAGCAGTACTTC. Translating gives CASSQSTGTGLYEQYF.

The chain recombines TRBV7-2 with TRBJ1-2; 12 positions agree with TRBD1. Germline values: CDR1 SGHTA, CDR2 FQGNSA. This CDR3 comprises 17 residues. J was trimmed by 7 bases and V by 9 bases; bases with no gene match: 18. The CDR3 loop is CASLNLGTGGGGPGYTF. For the CDR3, the DNA is TGTGCCAGTTTGAACTTGGGGACAGGGGGCGGGGGGCCTGGCTACACCTTC.

V and J are TRBV18 and TRBJ2-5; D is ambiguous. Trimming removed 3 bases from V and 5 bases from J, with 7 bases in between. The CDR3 contains 12 residues. The germline gives CDR1 KGHSH, CDR2 LQKENI. The CDR3 protein is CASSPTVETQYF. The CDR3, as DNA: TGTGCCAGCTCACCCACAGTGGAGACCCAGTACTTC.